This entry describes one TCR beta chain. This clone was counted a few times. Its antigen remains undetermined. No much larger clonotype is one base removed from it; base qualities were not supplied. This entry comes from a study of cytomegalovirus exposure and HLA in healthy donors (dated by TCRdb to 2015 to 2018). Some background on the complete study: An earlier analysis of several hundred of the donors reported roughly 300 Gb of sequence data and roughly 100 million unique TCR beta sequences from about 180 million T cells. A later analysis re-examined previously published TCR beta repertoires from 600 to 700 donors and added high-resolution HLA genotyping to investigate patterns of TCR occurrence. All discovery cohort repertoires had been generated on a single sequencing platform. The aim of the study was to test whether cataloging public T cell receptors could identify signatures of past pathogen exposure. Approximately 330 gigabases of sequencing data and 70 million to 95 million unique TCR sequences made up an early release that covered several hundred HLA-typed donors. Donor age, sex, ethnicity and CMV serostatus were compiled together with the repertoire data. Besides the first cohort of approximately 670 subjects, a separate validation cohort made up of 120 or so different subjects was used. Roughly 5 DR-DQ haplotypes were handled as single units for association and clustering, since linkage in the cohort was strong. Of the roughly 410 genotyped donors, over 80% were placed in the genetic ancestry cluster associated with self-reported Caucasian donors. Among approximately 370 genotyped donors of the cohort, an average of around 240,000 unique TCR beta nucleotide sequences was sequenced per donor, of which about 20% were non-productive. The T cell repertoires of some 700 subjects were profiled by immunosequencing and related to cytomegalovirus serostatus. In an earlier analysis of 500 to 650 of the donors, high-throughput TCR beta sequencing was used to judge whether each TCR beta V gene segment behaved as functional or pseudogenic. Typing coverage varied by locus: roughly 620-640 donors for A, B, C, DRB1 and DQB1; more than 500 for DQA1; 600 to 610 for DPA1; around 450 for DPB1. The later analysis used no new phenotypic data to find candidate immune exposures, relying instead on TCR beta sequences and their occurrence across donors. High-throughput TCR immunosequencing, statistical association of individual TCRs with disease status, and machine learning were combined to predict cytomegalovirus infection status. Class I and class II HLA loci were covered by the typing at four-digit resolution. Genome-wide SNP genotypes for about 65% of the roughly 670 donors were used in a later genetic analysis, which treated that subset as a discovery cohort. What the research found in general, with its limitations: A further reported finding was that TCR beta sequences accurately predicted the HLA-A and HLA-B alleles for most subjects in the first cohort. Across donors, most TCR sequences were observed very rarely, whereas some public TCRs were present in many individuals. In this cohort, only TCR beta chains were sequenced, and detectable features were limited by the absence of alpha or paired-chain data. The authors suggested that the approach could potentially be extended to other disease states and immunological phenotypes. CMV serostatus was the only immune exposure information available for the cohort. Over 15 rarely observed V segments, including chromosome 9 orphons, were excluded from the earlier analysis of some 590 of the donors because counts were too low. The sequencing pipeline was judged likely to have produced a cluster of highly shared sequence variants as a technical artifact. A total of 164 TCR beta chains were listed by the study as associated with cytomegalovirus. In a later analysis, most CMV-associated TCR beta chains were found to appear HLA-restricted, with HLA associations seemingly driven largely by CMV exposure. Linkage disequilibrium might explain the correlated functional status among segregating V segments, but an unknown experimental factor could not be excluded. An earlier analysis of approximately 540 of the donors showed that most TCR beta V segments appeared in productive rearrangements either about 87% or about 30% of the time, which broadly matched IMGT annotations. Compared with equally common non-associated chains, HLA-associated TCR beta chains in a later analysis were more clonally expanded and had lower generation probabilities. Sequencing depth was assumed to be roughly uniform across donors in the presence/absence analyses, though that assumption may not hold. Cytomegalovirus status was reported to be diagnosed by the classifier with high specificity and sensitivity in both the original and validation cohorts. In vitro tests confirmed that a few of the cytomegalovirus-associated TCR beta chains recognize cytomegalovirus antigens. When HLA alleles, especially DR and DQ, strongly co-occurred, attributing TCR associations to individual alleles was difficult. A later genetic analysis reported fewer N-insertions in productive TCRs among donors in an Asian-associated ancestry cluster than the roughly 620-donor mean. In a later analysis, several top co-occurrence clusters were reported to appear linked to parvovirus B19, influenza, CMV and Epstein-Barr virus. At a false discovery rate of 0.05, a later analysis linked 15,000 to 20,000 TCR beta sequences to specific HLA alleles. HLA typing was unavailable for some donors at each locus, so association tests used only the typed subset. A later genetic analysis associated a missense DCLRE1C variant with V-gene and J-gene trimming of TCR beta chains, and an independent cohort replicated the association. According to a later analysis, TCR association rates differed among HLA loci, with DRB1 alleles showing the most associated TCRs and HLA-C alleles showing the fewest.

The cohort was made up of under 800 healthy bone marrow donors. At the time of sampling, all cohort members were nominally healthy, though unrecorded immune exposures were likely present. The donor was CMV seronegative and was included in the group of several hundred seronegative cohort members. A peripheral blood sample was provided by each donor, and peripheral blood mononuclear cells were used for TCR beta sequencing. Genomic DNA was extracted from the blood cell samples with the Qiagen DNeasy Blood Extraction Kit. The library came from the immunoSEQ multiplex PCR assay. The multiplex PCR relied on a mix of 60 forward primers for TCR Vbeta segments and 13 reverse primers for TCR Jbeta segments. The CDR3 region of rearranged TCR beta genes was amplified from genomic DNA with a multiplex PCR assay. The Illumina HiSeq System was used to sequence the amplified TCR beta libraries as 87-base-pair reads. On the authors' methods: A later analysis tallied 70 million to 100 million unique TCR beta chains across the 700 or so repertoires, and around 10 million of those chains were shared by two or more donors. Raw reads were error-corrected and collapsed into unique sequences by a nearest-neighbor algorithm in which closely related sequences were merged to remove PCR and sequencing errors. CDR3 sequences were aligned to IMGT reference sequences to assign V, D and J gene segments. Each retained sequence needed at least a six-nucleotide match to both a V gene segment and a J gene segment. Rearrangements were called productive when the CDR3 lacked stop codons and stayed in frame with V and J; all others were non-productive. Following IMGT convention, CDR3 was defined as the stretch from the second conserved V-encoded cysteine up to the conserved J-encoded phenylalanine. Sequences without an unambiguous match to a single V gene segment were excluded from the earlier analysis of 587 of the donors. An earlier analysis of 500 to 700 of the donors classified V segments as functional when productive rearrangements were above 56.7% and as segregating when the standard deviation between donors was above 5%. To diagnose cytomegalovirus status from the catalog of TCR beta chain sequences, a statistical classification framework was built. V and J gene assignment, in a later analysis, came from comparing TCR nucleotide sequences with IMGT/GENE-DB human TR gene sequences. In a later analysis, CDR3 sequences and most-parsimonious VDJ recombination scenarios were assigned using the TCRdist pipeline. In a later analysis, each TCR beta chain was defined by its CDR3 amino acid sequence together with its V-gene family, and reads lacking a unique V-gene family were excluded. In a later analysis, 450 to 600 highly shared, low-generation-probability nucleotide sequences were removed to address suspected cross-contamination and a sequencing artifact. In a later analysis, a clonal expansion index was calculated for each public chain from normalized within-repertoire ranks of inferred template counts. Generation probabilities in a later analysis came from a VDJ recombination model fitted to out-of-frame rearrangements, and those results were checked against IGoR. In a later analysis, hypergeometric tests were used to score TCR-TCR, TCR-HLA and TCR-CMV co-occurrence, with a repertoire-size bias correction applied to TCR pairs. To estimate false discovery rates, a later analysis permuted the HLA or CMV assignments 20 times. In a later analysis, co-occurring TCRs were grouped using DBSCAN, and TCRdist sequence similarity was added for clustering within HLA-allele-positive subsets. Repertoires with fewer than 30,000 or more than 120,000 public chains, plus five repertoires with anomalous nucleotide sharing, were excluded from co-occurrence clustering. Imported from immuneACCESS, the table was reduced by TCRdb to in-frame sequences with V and J called. These copies leave out some clones; in studies compared against another copy, an unresolved V gene accounts for under half, and the cause of the remainder is not known. V, J and clone size are taken as reported in that table, and D and trimming were inferred from the DNA itself. The sample yields about 270,000 clones; just over 70% were counted once. The ten top clones hold 2% to 2.5% of the sample.

This receptor was identified in a female donor in good health and CMV-seronegative. The sequenced sample was PBMCs.

The bases are TGCGCCAGCAGCCCGGGACATTCCTACGAGCAGTACTTC. The resulting protein is CASSPGHSYEQYF. The chain couples TRBV10-1 to TRBJ2-7; possibly the D gene is TRBD1, per 6 matching bases. Trimming takes 6 bases from V and 1 base from J, and the germline ends sit 10 bases apart. Based on the germline V gene (reference sequence), the CDR1 and CDR2 sequences are WNHNN and SYGVQD. There are 13 amino acids in the CDR3, from cysteine to phenylalanine inclusive. CDR3 DNA only is kept here, 39 bases in frame from base 1.